The clone carrying this T cell receptor (beta chain) was recorded at least ten times. This specimen belongs to a study of early T cells in non-severe SARS-CoV-2 infection. With 6 bases clipped from V and 5 bases from J, the junction kept 7 bases outside the gene matches. The CDR3 contains 14 residues. CDR1 and CDR2 from the germline V gene are MDHEN and SYDVKM. Each CDR3 protein gets one entry after TCRdb re-called the 5' RACE reads with MiXCR. The profile shows tens of thousands of distinct CDR3 sequences, around 7% of them singletons. The TCR sequence derives from an adult who was a healthcare worker with PCR-confirmed SARS-CoV-2 infection or an uninfected control (not recorded which). Sequenced input: whole blood. The chain employs TRBV28 and TRBJ2-1; TRBD2 aligns across 7 bases. The CDR3: CASSSRTRNNEQFF. CDR3 DNA sequence: TGTGCCAGCAGCTCCCGGACTAGGAACAATGAGCAGTTCTTC.